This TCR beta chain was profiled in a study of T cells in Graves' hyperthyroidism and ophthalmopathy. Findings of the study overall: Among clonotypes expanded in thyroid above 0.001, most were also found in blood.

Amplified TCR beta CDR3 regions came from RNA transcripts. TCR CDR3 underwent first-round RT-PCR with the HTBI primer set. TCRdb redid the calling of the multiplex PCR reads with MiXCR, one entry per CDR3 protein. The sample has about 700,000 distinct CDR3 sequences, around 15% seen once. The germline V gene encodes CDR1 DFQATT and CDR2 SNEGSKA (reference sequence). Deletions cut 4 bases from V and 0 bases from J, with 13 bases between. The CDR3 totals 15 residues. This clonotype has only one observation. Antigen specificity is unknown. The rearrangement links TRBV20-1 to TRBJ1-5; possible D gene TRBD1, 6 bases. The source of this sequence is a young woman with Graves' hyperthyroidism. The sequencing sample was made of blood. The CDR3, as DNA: TGCAGTGCTACGGAACAGGGTTATAGCAATCAGCCCCAGCATTTT. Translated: CSATEQGYSNQPQHF.